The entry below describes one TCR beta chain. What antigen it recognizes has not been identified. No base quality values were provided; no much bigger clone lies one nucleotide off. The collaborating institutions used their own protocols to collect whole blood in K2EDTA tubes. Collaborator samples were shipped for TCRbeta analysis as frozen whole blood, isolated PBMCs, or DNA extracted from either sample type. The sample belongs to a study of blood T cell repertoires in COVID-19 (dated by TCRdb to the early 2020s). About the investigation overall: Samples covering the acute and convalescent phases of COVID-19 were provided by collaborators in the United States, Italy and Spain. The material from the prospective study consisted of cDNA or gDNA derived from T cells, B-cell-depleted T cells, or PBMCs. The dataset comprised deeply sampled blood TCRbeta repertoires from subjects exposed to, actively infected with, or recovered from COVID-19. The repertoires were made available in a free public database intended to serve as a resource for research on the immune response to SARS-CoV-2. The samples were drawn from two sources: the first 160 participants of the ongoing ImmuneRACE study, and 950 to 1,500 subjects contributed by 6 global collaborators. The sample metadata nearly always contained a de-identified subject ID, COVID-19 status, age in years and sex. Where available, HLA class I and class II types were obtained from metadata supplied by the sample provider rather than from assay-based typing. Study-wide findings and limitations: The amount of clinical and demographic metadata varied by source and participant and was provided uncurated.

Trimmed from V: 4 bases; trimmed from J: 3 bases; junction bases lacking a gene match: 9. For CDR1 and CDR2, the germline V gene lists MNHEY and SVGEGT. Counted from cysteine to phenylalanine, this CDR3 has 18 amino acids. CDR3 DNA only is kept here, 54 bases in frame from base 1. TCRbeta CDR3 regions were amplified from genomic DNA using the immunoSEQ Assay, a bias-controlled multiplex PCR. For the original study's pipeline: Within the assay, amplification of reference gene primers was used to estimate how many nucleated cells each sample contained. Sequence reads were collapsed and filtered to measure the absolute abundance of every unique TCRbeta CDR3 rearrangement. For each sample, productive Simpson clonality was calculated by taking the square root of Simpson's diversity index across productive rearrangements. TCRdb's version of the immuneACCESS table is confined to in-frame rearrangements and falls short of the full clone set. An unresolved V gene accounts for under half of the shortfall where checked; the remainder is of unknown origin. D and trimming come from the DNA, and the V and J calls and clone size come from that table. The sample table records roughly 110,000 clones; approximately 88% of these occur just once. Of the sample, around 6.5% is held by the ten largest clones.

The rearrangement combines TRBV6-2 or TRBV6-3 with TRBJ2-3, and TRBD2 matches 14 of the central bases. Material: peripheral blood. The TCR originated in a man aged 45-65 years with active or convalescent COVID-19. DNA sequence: TGTGCCAGCAGTTCAAGAGGTCGACTAGCGGGAGGGACAGATACGCAGTATTTT. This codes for CASSSRGRLAGGTDTQYF.